This TCR beta chain originates from a study of stem cell transplantation in POMP-related autoinflammatory disease. The CDR3 spans 15 residues. CDR1 and CDR2 (germline): MNHEY, SMNVEV (reference sequence). The V gene lost 5 bases and the J gene lost 5 bases, with 17 bases spanning the gap. Findings and caveats of the study: In patients with PRAID, every analyzed T-cell subset tended to show lower diversity and higher clonality.

As concerns this clone: The antigen remains undetermined.

Method: immunoSEQ multiplex PCR; TCRdb's copy keeps in-frame clones and lacks some. The sample holds roughly 6,500 clones, 83% seen once. This TCR came from a human donor in good health. This chain uses TRBV27 with TRBJ2-3; TRBD2 might be the D (5 bases). The sequenced material came from a CXCR5-defined cell subset from PBMCs. CDR3 protein: CASSQRALAGDTQYF. The CDR3 DNA follows: TGTGCCAGCAGTCAAAGAGCCCTAGCAGGAGATACGCAGTATTTT.